Detailed here is one TCR beta chain. The sample comes from a study of cytomegalovirus exposure and HLA in healthy donors. It was with 60 Vbeta and 13 Jbeta primers that the PCR ran. TCRdb's table, derived via immunoSEQ multiplex PCR, lists solely in-frame clones and lacks some. The sample lists 110,000 to 150,000 clones, 65% to 80% seen once, with over 6% in the top ten. CDR3 length: 14 amino acids. V trimming: 3 bases; J trimming: 8 bases; junction bases outside the gene matches: 7. Germline lookup yields CDR1 SGHTS and CDR2 YDEGEE. The J gene is TRBJ1-4, the V gene TRBV5-8; 7 bases line up with TRBD1. The sequenced sample consisted of PBMCs. The sequence came from a man aged 25-45 years in good health and CMV-seronegative. The chain's CDR3 is CASSSLGQLEKLFF. CDR3 bases: TGTGCCAGCAGCTCCTTGGGACAGTTAGAAAAACTGTTTTTT.